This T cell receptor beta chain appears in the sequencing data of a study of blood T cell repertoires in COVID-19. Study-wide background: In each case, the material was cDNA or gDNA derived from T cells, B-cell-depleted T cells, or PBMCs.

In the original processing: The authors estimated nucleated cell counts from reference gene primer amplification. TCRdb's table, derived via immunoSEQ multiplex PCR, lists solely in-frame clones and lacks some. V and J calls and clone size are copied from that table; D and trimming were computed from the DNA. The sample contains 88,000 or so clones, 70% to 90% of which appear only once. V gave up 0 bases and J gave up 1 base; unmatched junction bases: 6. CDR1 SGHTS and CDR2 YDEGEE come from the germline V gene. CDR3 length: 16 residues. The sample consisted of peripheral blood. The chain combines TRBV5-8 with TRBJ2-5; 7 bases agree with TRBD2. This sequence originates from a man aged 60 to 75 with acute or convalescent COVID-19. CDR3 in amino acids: CASSLGAGTRQETQYF. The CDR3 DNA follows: TGTGCCAGCAGCTTGGGAGCGGGAACACGCCAAGAGACCCAGTACTTC. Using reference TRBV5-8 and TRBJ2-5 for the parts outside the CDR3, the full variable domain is EAGVTQSPTHLIKTRGQQATLRCSPISGHTSVYWYQQALGLGLQFLLWYDEGEERNRGNFPPRFSGRQFPNYSSELNVNALELEDSALYLCASSLGAGTRQETQYFGPGTRLLVL.